These 10 T cell receptor beta chains originate from one sample sequenced in a study of T cell repertoires in cytomegalovirus infection. TCRdb re-derived calls from the reads in MiXCR, one entry per CDR3 protein. The table has a few hundred thousand distinct CDR3 sequences, roughly 18% seen once. The sequenced sample consisted of PBMCs. The receptors derive from a human donor in good health (CMV status not recorded). Some clones in this sample may be carry-over from other donors' samples.

The sample holds a few counts of this clonotype. The chain links TRBV5-1 to TRBJ2-2; 7 bases agree with TRBD2. The CDR3 totals 14 residues. Per germline, CDR1 SGHRS and CDR2 YFSETQ. With V trimmed by 4 bases and J by 3 bases, 3 bases remained unmatched. The CDR3 DNA follows: TGCGCCAGCAGCCAGGGAGGGGACACCGGGGAGCTGTTTTTT. Residues: CASSQGGDTGELFF.

This chain uses TRBV6-1 with TRBJ1-6, with 8 positions matching TRBD1. With 6 bases clipped from V and 2 bases from J, the junction kept 3 bases outside the gene matches. CDR1 is MNHNS and CDR2 is SASEGT in the germline V gene. The CDR3 is 15 residues long. CDR3 DNA: TGTGCCAGCAGCGACAGGGGCACCTATAATTCACCCCTCCACTTT. Protein product: CASSDRGTYNSPLHF.

Note on this clonotype: One end of the junction is discordant with germline, which a read error may explain. The chain combines TRBV19 with TRBJ2-5; D unresolved. Germline CDR1 is LNHDA and CDR2 is SQIVND (reference sequence). This CDR3 contains 14 residues. CDR3 DNA: TGTGCCAGTAGTCCTCTGGCGTCAGATGGGTGGCAAAACTTC. It codes for CASSPLASDGWQNF. The full variable domain, in which reference TRBV19 and TRBJ2-5 provide the parts outside the CDR3, is DGGITQSPKYLFRKEGQNVTLSCEQNLNHDAMYWYRQDPGQGLRLIYYSQIVNDFQKGDIAEGYSVSREKKESFPLTVTSAQKNPTAFYLCASSPLASDGWQNFGPGTRLLVL.

This clonotype was seen many times. The chain links TRBV6-4 to TRBJ2-2; D is unresolved. Deletions cut 3 bases from V and 2 bases from J, with 4 bases between. CDR1 is MRHNA and CDR2 is SNTAGT in the germline V gene. The length of the CDR3 is 13 residues. The CDR3 bases are TGTGCCAGCAGTGAAGGAAACACCGGGGAGCTGTTTTTT. The encoded protein is CASSEGNTGELFF.

About this clonotype itself: Here the CDR3 omits its conserved ending phenylalanine or tryptophan, so a read error is the likely source. The chain carries TRBV7-2 and TRBJ2-1; D possibly corresponds to TRBD1 (6 bases). V lost 6 bases to trimming and J lost 8 bases, with 17 bases between them. Germline assignment: CDR1 SGHTA and CDR2 FQGNSA. The CDR3 loop spans 14 amino acids. In nucleotides, the CDR3 is TGTGCCAGCAGGGCAGGGGCCGAGGGTTATGAGCAGTTCTTA. Protein product: CASRAGAEGYEQFL.

V gene TRBV15 combines with J gene TRBJ1-5, with a tentative D call TRBD1 (5 bases). Trimming removed 1 base at V and 6 bases at J, with 13 bases between. The CDR3 runs to 15 residues. Germline V CDR1 and CDR2: LNHNV, YYDKDF (reference sequence). For the CDR3, the DNA is TGTGCCACCAGCAGAGGCAGGGCTGGGGGTCAGCCCCAGCATTTT. Translation: CATSRGRAGGQPQHF.

This clonotype has ten or more counts. The chain links TRBV7-2 to TRBJ1-1, with 7 bases identical to TRBD1. This CDR3 region has 13 residues. V gave up 5 bases and J gave up 2 bases; unmatched junction bases: 2. Germline lookup yields CDR1 SGHTA and CDR2 FQGNSA. The CDR3 DNA reads as TGTGCCAGCAGCCGGGACAGCAACACTGAAGCTTTCTTT. It yields the protein CASSRDSNTEAFF.

The CDR3 region is CASSQGRQGNQPQHF. CDR3 DNA: TGTGCCAGCAGCCAAGGACGGCAGGGGAATCAGCCCCAGCATTTT. J is TRBJ1-5 and V is TRBV3-1, with D perhaps TRBD1 (6 bases). The V gene's germline CDR1 is LGHDT and CDR2 YNNKEL (reference sequence). V lost 1 base and J lost 4, with 11 bases in between. The length of the CDR3 is 15 residues.

This clonotype was recorded at least ten times. The rearrangement links TRBV12-3 or TRBV12-4 to TRBJ1-4, with 10 bases that match TRBD1. The CDR3 is 15 amino acids. Trimming took 4 bases from V and 6 from J; bases not matched to a gene: 5. CDR3 in DNA: TGTGCCAGCAGTTCTCCCGGGACAGGGGATGAAAAACTGTTTTTT. As protein: CASSSPGTGDEKLFF.

The chain combines TRBV20-1 with TRBJ2-7; maybe TRBD1 (5 bases). V lost 3 bases and J 8 bases, leaving 17 bases between the germline ends. Germline V gene sequence: CDR1 DFQATT, CDR2 SNEGSKA (reference sequence). The CDR3 loop spans 13 amino acids. For the CDR3, the DNA is TGCAGTGCTAGCCCCCCCGACAGCCAGCAGCAGTACTTC. It specifies CSASPPDSQQQYF.